The following is a T cell receptor (beta chain) sequence with its context. Its antigen is not known. The sample comes from a study of T cells in localized non-small cell lung cancer. Clones were read by immunoSEQ multiplex PCR, and TCRdb kept only the in-frame ones, dropping some. The sample lists fewer than 30,000 clones; 70% to 90% were seen once. Germline CDR1 and CDR2: SGHTA and FQGNSA. CDR3 length: 13 residues. The V and J ends lost 1 base and 9 bases respectively, with 10 bases between them. Findings and limits, study-wide: Appearing in adjacent lung were a median about 59 of the top 100 tumor clones. Maximal T cell clonality occurred in uninvolved adjacent lung, with tumor ranking below it. A raised T cell density in blood coincided with lengthier overall survival.

This chain joins TRBV7-2 and TRBJ1-5; maybe TRBD1 (6 bases). The source was PBMCs, collected before any cancer treatment. This TCR was sampled from a man between 40 and 70 years old with stage II lung adenocarcinoma. CDR3 sequence: CASSLGGTRPQHF. The CDR3 DNA sequence: TGTGCCAGCAGCTTAGGTGGGACAAGGCCCCAGCATTTT.